This TCR beta chain originates from a study of technical replicates of blood from a handful of donors. Profiling relied on immunoSEQ multiplex PCR, and the TCRdb table lists in-frame clones only, not all of them. The sample holds about 81,000 clones, approximately 94% seen once. The V end was cut by 0 bases, the J end by 0 bases, with 9 bases between. This CDR3 has 15 residues. CDR1 and CDR2 (germline): LNHDA, SQIVND (reference sequence). This chain links TRBV19 with TRBJ2-7; tentatively, D is TRBD2 (6 bases). The sample comprised T cells isolated from PBMCs. The receptor was derived from a human donor in good health. The chain's CDR3 is CASSIERETSYEQYF. In nucleotides, the CDR3 is TGTGCCAGTAGTATAGAACGGGAGACCTCCTACGAGCAGTACTTC.